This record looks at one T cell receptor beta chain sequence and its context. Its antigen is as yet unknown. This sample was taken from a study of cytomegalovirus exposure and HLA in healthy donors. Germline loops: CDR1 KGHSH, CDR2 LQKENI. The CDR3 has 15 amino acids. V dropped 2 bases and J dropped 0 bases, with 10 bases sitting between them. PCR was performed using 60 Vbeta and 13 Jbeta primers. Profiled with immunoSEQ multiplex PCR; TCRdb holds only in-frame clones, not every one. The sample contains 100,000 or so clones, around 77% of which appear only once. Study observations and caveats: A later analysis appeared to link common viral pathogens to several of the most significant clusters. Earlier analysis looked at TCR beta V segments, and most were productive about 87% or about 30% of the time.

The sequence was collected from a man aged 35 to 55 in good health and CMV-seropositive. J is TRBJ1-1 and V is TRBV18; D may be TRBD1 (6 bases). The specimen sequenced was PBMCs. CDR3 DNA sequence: TGTGCCAGCTCACCAACGACAGGTTTGAACACTGAAGCTTTCTTT. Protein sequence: CASSPTTGLNTEAFF.